This is a list of T cell receptor beta chains from one sample in a study of blood T cell repertoires in COVID-19. Measured with immunoSEQ multiplex PCR; TCRdb has only the in-frame clones, and not every one. Of around 70,000 clones listed, around nine tenths are singletons. Sequenced: peripheral blood. Receptors were obtained from a human donor in a cohort sampled during active COVID-19. CDR3s include the opening cysteine and the closing phenylalanine or tryptophan. Fields, in order: clone size, CDR3 length, V gene, J gene, D gene, CDR3 DNA, CDR3 protein. D genes are given only for firm matches. Size is omitted from some rows. Given values are once, few, many or a class for expanded clones.

>NA|15|TRBV3-1/TRBV3-2|TRBJ2-4|TRBD2
TGTGCCAGCAGCCAAGCCGGGACTAGCGGGGACATTCAGTACTTC
CASSQAGTSGDIQYF
>NA|14|TRBV10-3|TRBJ2-7|TRBD1
TGTGCCATCAGAGCCGGGACAGGGGGCTACGAGCAGTACTTC
CAIRAGTGGYEQYF
>once|16|TRBV19|TRBJ1-5|NA
TGTGCCAGTAGGGGGGACGACAGGTATAGCAATCAGCCCCAGCATTTT
CASRGDDRYSNQPQHF
>NA|15|TRBV27|TRBJ1-6|NA
TGTGCCAGCAGTTTACGGGGGAGTATAGAATCACCCCTCCACTTT
CASSLRGSIESPLHF
>few|14|TRBV7-2|TRBJ2-3|NA
TGTGCCAGCAGCAAGGACTGGAACACAGATACGCAGTATTTT
CASSKDWNTDTQYF
>NA|15|TRBV9|TRBJ2-1|TRBD1
TGTGCCAGCAGGCTCGGGACAGGGTCCTACAATGAGCAGTTCTTC
CASRLGTGSYNEQFF
>NA|13|TRBV30|TRBJ1-5|NA
TGTGCCTGGAGCCGGCGGAGCAATCAGCCCCAGCATTTT
CAWSRRSNQPQHF
>NA|13|TRBV30|TRBJ1-5|NA
TGTGCCTCTGCAAGGGACAACAATCAGCCCCAGCATTTT
CASARDNNQPQHF
>once|12|TRBV6-1|TRBJ1-2|NA
TGTGCCAGCAGTGACCGTAACTATGGCTACACCTTC
CASSDRNYGYTF
>NA|17|TRBV19|TRBJ1-2|NA
TGTGCCAGTAGTATAGTGCAGGCCGTGGTGGTTAACGGTGGCTACACCTTC
CASSIVQAVVVNGGYTF
>NA|16|TRBV4-2|TRBJ2-3|TRBD2
TGTGCCAGCAGCCGAGTTAGCGGGGTGACCACAGATACGCAGTATTTT
CASSRVSGVTTDTQYF
>NA|15|TRBV19|TRBJ2-2|TRBD2
TGTGCCAGTAATATGGGAGGGCGGGACACCGGGGAGCTGTTTTTT
CASNMGGRDTGELFF
>NA|14|TRBV2|TRBJ2-7|NA
TGTGCCAGCACCCTTAAGAGGACGGGGAACGAGCAGTACTTC
CASTLKRTGNEQYF
>NA|14|TRBV19|TRBJ2-7|TRBD1
TGTGCCAGTAGTGTTGGGGACAGGGCGTACGAGCAGTACTTC
CASSVGDRAYEQYF
>NA|13|TRBV11-2|TRBJ2-7|NA
TGTGCCACCAAACAGGGCTTGTACCACGAGCAGTACTTC
CATKQGLYHEQYF
>NA|16|TRBV3-1/TRBV3-2|TRBJ2-1|TRBD2
TGTGCCAGCAGGGCGACTAGCGGGGGGGCCTGGGATGAGCAGTTCTTC
CASRATSGGAWDEQFF
>NA|15|TRBV5-5|TRBJ2-2|NA
TGTGCCAGCAGCTTGGGTTTTACGAACACCGGGGAGCTGTTTTTT
CASSLGFTNTGELFF
>NA|14|TRBV7-2|TRBJ2-1|NA
TGTGCCAGCAGCCCACAGAAGGGGTACAATGAGCAGTTCTTC
CASSPQKGYNEQFF
>NA|17|TRBV2|TRBJ1-4|TRBD1
TGTGCCAGGGGATTGGACAGGGAACAATCAACTAATGAAAAACTGTTTTTT
CARGLDREQSTNEKLFF
>NA|16|TRBV27|TRBJ1-6|TRBD1
TGTGCCAGCAGTGACCAACAGGGGGCAAGGAATTCACCCCTCCACTTT
CASSDQQGARNSPLHF
>NA|13|TRBV7-9|TRBJ2-3|TRBD2
TGTGCCAGCAGTCGCGGGGGGCTAGATACGCAGTATTTT
CASSRGGLDTQYF
>once|15|TRBV5-4|TRBJ1-1|NA
TGTGCCAGCAGCTCCCAGGGAGGAGGGAACACTGAAGCTTTCTTT
CASSSQGGGNTEAFF
>NA|13|TRBV11-2|TRBJ2-7|TRBD1
TGTGCCAGCAGCGTCGGGACAGGGCGAGAGCAGTACTTC
CASSVGTGREQYF
>NA|16|TRBV19|TRBJ2-2|NA
TGTGCCAGTAGAACCTCAGGGAGGCGCCGGGACGGGGAGCTGTTTTTT
CASRTSGRRRDGELFF
>NA|15|TRBV5-4|TRBJ1-2|TRBD1
TGTGCCAGCAGTCGGAGGGGACAGGGGAGACTTGGCTACACCTTC
CASSRRGQGRLGYTF
>NA|15|TRBV5-1|TRBJ2-3|NA
TGCGCCAGCAGCTTGGTGCGCGGGAGCACAGATACGCAGTATTTT
CASSLVRGSTDTQYF
>NA|14|TRBV7-9|TRBJ2-5|NA
TGTGCCAGCAGCTTAATAGGGGCAGGGGAGACCCAGTACTTC
CASSLIGAGETQYF
>NA|17|TRBV18|TRBJ2-2|NA
TGTGCCAGCTCACCGGGCGGGCAACTTACGAACACCGGGGAGCTGTTTTTT
CASSPGGQLTNTGELFF
>once|15|TRBV6-5|TRBJ2-1|NA
TGTGCCAGCAGTTACCCCCAGGGCGCCTACAATGAGCAGTTCTTC
CASSYPQGAYNEQFF
>NA|15|TRBV19|TRBJ2-3|NA
TGTGCCAGTACAAACAGGCCCTATAGCACAGATACGCAGTATTTT
CASTNRPYSTDTQYF
>NA|15|TRBV6-5|TRBJ2-1|TRBD1
TGTGCCAGCAGTTTAACAGGGGAATTGTACAATGAGCAGTTCTTC
CASSLTGELYNEQFF
>NA|14|TRBV4-2|TRBJ1-4|NA
TGTGCCAGCAGCCAAGCTGGGGGGAAAGAAAAACTGTTTTTT
CASSQAGGKEKLFF